The sequence of this T cell receptor (beta chain) was determined in a study of T-cell reconstitution after alpha-beta-depleted transplantation in children. Study outcomes and limitations: Certain patients had high TCRbeta diversity at day 60, and it came from recipient T cells and thymic progenitors that survived. After transplant, at about two months, alpha-beta T cells were reportedly derived from several hundred expanded graft clones.

The CDR3 covers 20 residues. The trim removed 1 base at V and 1 base at J, leaving 12 bases unmatched. Germline-derived CDR1 and CDR2 are SEHNR and FQNEAQ (reference sequence). Many counts were recorded for this clonotype. Its target is not known. Preparation of the TCRbeta library used unique molecular identifiers. TCRdb analysed the PCR reads with MiXCR anew, one entry per CDR3 protein. The repertoire has some 220,000 distinct CDR3 sequences, approximately 11% of them found once; the top ten carry 25% to 30%. The V gene is TRBV7-9, the J gene TRBJ2-4; TRBD2 matches 11 bases. The specimen was PBMCs, collected before TCRalphabeta/CD19-depleted stem cell transplant. The sequence derives from a child in the first two years of life with acute myeloid leukemia, due to receive a stem cell transplant. The CDR3 loop reads CASSLGTTSGSGGAKNIQYF. The CDR3 bases are TGTGCCAGCAGCTTAGGGACTACTAGCGGGAGTGGCGGGGCCAAAAACATTCAGTACTTC.